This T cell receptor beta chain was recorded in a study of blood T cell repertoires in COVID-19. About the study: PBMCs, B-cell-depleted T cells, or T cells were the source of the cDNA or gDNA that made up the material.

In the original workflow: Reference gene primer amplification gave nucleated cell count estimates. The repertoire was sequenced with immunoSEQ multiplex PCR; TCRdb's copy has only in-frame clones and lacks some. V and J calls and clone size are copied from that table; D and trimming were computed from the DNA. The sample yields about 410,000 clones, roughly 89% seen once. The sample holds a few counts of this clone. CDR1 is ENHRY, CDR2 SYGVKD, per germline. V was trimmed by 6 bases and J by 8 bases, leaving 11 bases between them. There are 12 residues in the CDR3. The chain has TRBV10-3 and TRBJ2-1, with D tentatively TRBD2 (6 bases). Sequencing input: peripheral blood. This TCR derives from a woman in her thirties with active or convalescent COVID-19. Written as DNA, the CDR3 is TGTGCCATCAGCCCTTGGGGGGATGAGCAGTTCTTC. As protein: CAISPWGDEQFF.